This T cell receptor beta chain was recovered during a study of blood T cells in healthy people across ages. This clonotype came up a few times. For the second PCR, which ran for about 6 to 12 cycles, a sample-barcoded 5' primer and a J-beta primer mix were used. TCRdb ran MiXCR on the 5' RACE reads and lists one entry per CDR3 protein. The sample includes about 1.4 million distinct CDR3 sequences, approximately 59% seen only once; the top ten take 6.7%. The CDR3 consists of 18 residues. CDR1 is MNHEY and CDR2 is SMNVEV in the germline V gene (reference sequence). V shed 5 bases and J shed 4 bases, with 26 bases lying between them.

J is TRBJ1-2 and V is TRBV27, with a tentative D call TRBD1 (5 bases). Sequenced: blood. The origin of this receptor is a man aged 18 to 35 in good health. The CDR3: CASSPSLPSPGRSYGYTF. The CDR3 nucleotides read TGTGCCAGCAGTCCGTCACTCCCCTCTCCGGGGCGCAGCTATGGCTACACCTTC.